This is a list of T cell receptor beta chains from one sample in a study of blood T cell repertoires in COVID-19. The data were produced by immunoSEQ multiplex PCR, yet TCRdb's version contains in-frame clones alone and is incomplete. This sample has around 41,000 clones; approximately 90% occur once, and the top ten carry nearly 5%. Sequenced sample: peripheral blood. The receptors stem from a human donor in a cohort sampled during active COVID-19. CDR3s include the opening cysteine and the closing phenylalanine or tryptophan. Each record gives: CDR3 length, V gene, J gene, D gene, clone size, CDR3 protein, CDR3 DNA. The D gene is left open where the match is weak. Some rows mark clone size as missing; the rest say once, few, many or name a class of expanded clone.

15	TRBV27	TRBJ2-7	TRBD1	NA	CASRTWDRGGYEQYF	TGTGCCAGCAGAACTTGGGACAGGGGGGGTTACGAGCAGTACTTC
15	TRBV7-6	TRBJ2-7	TRBD1	NA	CASSPRTGVPYEQYF	TGTGCCAGCAGCCCCCGGACAGGGGTTCCCTACGAGCAGTACTTC
12	TRBV28	TRBJ2-7	NA	NA	CASSFGPYEQYF	TGTGCCAGCAGTTTTGGCCCATACGAGCAGTACTTC
14	TRBV7-9	TRBJ2-1	TRBD1	once	CASSSGGSYNEQFF	TGTGCCAGCAGTTCAGGGGGCTCCTACAATGAGCAGTTCTTC
14	TRBV28	TRBJ2-7	TRBD1	NA	CASLQRGLHGEQYF	TGTGCCAGCCTACAAAGGGGGCTTCATGGAGAGCAGTACTTC
10	TRBV6-5	TRBJ1-1	NA	NA	CASSQGDAFF	TGTGCCAGTTCACAGGGAGATGCTTTCTTT
8	TRBV24-1	TRBJ2-1	NA	NA	CATTKKFF	TGTGCCACCACTAAGAAGTTCTTC
15	TRBV28	TRBJ1-5	NA	NA	CASSLDPYSNQPQHF	TGTGCCAGCAGTCTAGACCCTTATAGCAATCAGCCCCAGCATTTT
15	TRBV30	TRBJ1-2	NA	NA	CAWSPRGGRAYGYTF	TGTGCCTGGAGTCCCCGGGGGGGTCGGGCCTATGGCTACACCTTC
13	TRBV6-4	TRBJ1-3	NA	NA	CASSDRGGNTIYF	TGTGCCAGCAGTGACAGGGGAGGAAACACCATATATTTT
12	TRBV14	TRBJ2-1	TRBD2	NA	CASSQARTRLFF	TGTGCCAGCAGCCAAGCCCGGACTAGATTGTTCTTC
14	TRBV5-1	TRBJ2-3	NA	NA	CASSLGTAPDTQYF	TGCGCCAGCAGCTTGGGAACAGCCCCAGATACGCAGTATTTT
17	TRBV12-5	TRBJ1-1	NA	NA	CASGYSRVEKANTEAFF	TGTGCTAGTGGCTATAGCAGGGTTGAGAAGGCGAACACTGAAGCTTTCTTT
12	TRBV7-8	TRBJ2-1	NA	once	CASSLQGLEQFF	TGTGCCAGCAGCCTACAGGGCCTGGAGCAGTTCTTC
16	TRBV2	TRBJ2-3	TRBD2	NA	CASSEMAGGLTDTQYF	TGTGCCAGCAGTGAAATGGCGGGAGGTCTCACAGATACGCAGTATTTT